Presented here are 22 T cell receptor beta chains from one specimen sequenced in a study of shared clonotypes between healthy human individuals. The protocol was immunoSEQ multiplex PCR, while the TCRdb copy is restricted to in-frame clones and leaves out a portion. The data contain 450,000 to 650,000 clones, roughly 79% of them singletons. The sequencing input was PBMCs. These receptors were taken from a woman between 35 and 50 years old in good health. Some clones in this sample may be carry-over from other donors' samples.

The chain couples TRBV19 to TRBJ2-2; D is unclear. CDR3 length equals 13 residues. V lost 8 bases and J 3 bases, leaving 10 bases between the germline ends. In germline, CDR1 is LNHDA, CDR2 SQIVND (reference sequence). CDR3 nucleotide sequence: TGTGCCAGTTCCGTCCAGGACACCGGGGAGCTGTTTTTT. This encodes CASSVQDTGELFF. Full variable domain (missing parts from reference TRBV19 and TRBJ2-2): DGGITQSPKYLFRKEGQNVTLSCEQNLNHDAMYWYRQDPGQGLRLIYYSQIVNDFQKGDIAEGYSVSREKKESFPLTVTSAQKNPTAFYLCASSVQDTGELFFGEGSRLTVL.

In DNA form, the CDR3 reads TGTGCCAGCAGCTTATCGGGAGGGCCGGATGAGCAGTACTTC. Translation gives CASSLSGGPDEQYF. The genes are TRBV7-3 and TRBJ2-7; 8 positions agree with TRBD2. V dropped 2 bases and J dropped 7; count of bases not matched to a gene: 7. The V gene's germline CDR1 is SGHTA and CDR2 FQGTGA. The CDR3 loop spans 14 amino acids.

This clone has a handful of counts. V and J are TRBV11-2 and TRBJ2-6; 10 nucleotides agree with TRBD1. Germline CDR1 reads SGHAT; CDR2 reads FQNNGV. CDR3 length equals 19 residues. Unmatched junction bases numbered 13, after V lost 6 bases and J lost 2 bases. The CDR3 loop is CASRSIRQGAGTGANVLTF. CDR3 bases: TGTGCCAGCAGATCTATTCGACAGGGGGCAGGGACTGGGGCCAACGTCCTGACTTTC.

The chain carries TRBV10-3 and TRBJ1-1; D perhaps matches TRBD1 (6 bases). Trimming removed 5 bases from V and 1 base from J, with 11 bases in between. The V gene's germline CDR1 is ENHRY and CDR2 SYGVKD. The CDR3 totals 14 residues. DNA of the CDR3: TGTGCCATCAGTCCGGGACACGGGAACACTGAAGCTTTCTTT. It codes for CAISPGHGNTEAFF.

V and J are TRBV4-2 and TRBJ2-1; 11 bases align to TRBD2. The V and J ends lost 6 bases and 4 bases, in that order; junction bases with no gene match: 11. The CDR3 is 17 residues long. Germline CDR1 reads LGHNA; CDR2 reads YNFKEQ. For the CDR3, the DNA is TGTGCCAGCAGTACCCCCTTAGCGGGAGGGCTGTACAATGAGCAGTTCTTC. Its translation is CASSTPLAGGLYNEQFF.

CDR3 nucleotides: TGTGCCAGCAGCTTAGAGGTGTGGAACACCATATATTTT. Protein: CASSLEVWNTIYF. The chain has TRBV7-8 and TRBJ1-3; D not resolved. The V gene's germline CDR1 is SGHVS and CDR2 FQNEAQ. The CDR3 is 13 residues long. With 1 base removed from V and 7 bases from J, the gap between germline ends came to 8 bases. Full variable domain (rest looked up from reference TRBV7-8 and TRBJ1-3): GAGVSQSPRYKVAKRGQDVALRCDPISGHVSLFWYQQALGQGPEFLTYFQNEAQLDKSGLPSDRFFAERPEGSVSTLKIQRTQQEDSAVYLCASSLEVWNTIYFGEGSWLTVV.

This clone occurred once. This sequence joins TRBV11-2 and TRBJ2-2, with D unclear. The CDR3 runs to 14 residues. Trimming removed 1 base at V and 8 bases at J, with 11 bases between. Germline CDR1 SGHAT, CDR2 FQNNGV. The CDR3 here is CASSLGRFGGELFF. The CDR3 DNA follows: TGTGCCAGCAGCTTAGGTCGATTCGGGGGGGAGCTGTTTTTT.

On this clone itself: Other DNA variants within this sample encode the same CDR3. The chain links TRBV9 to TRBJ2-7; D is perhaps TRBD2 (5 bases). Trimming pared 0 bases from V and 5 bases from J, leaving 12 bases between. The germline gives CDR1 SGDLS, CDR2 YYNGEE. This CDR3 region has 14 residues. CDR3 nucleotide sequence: TGTGCCAGCAGCGTAGGTCGGCCGGAGGACGAGCAGTACTTC. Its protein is CASSVGRPEDEQYF.

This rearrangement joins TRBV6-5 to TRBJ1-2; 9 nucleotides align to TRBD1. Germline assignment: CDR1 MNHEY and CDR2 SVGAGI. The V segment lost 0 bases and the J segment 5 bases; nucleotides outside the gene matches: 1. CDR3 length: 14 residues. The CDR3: CASSYSTGGYGYTF. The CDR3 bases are TGTGCCAGCAGTTACTCGACAGGGGGGTATGGCTACACCTTC.

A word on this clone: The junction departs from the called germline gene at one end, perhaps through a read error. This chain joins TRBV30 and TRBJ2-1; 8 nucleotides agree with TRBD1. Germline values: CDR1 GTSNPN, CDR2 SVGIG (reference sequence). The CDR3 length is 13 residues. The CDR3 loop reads CAWSLQGDNERFF. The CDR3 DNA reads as TGTGCCTGGAGTCTACAGGGGGACAATGAGCGGTTCTTC.

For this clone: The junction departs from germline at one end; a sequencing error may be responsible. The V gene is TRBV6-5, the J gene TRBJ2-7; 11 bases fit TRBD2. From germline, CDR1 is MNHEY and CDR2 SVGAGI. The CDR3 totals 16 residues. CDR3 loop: CASSYSGLAASYEQYF. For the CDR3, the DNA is TGTGCCAGCAGTTACTCGGGACTAGCGGCATCCTACGAGCAATACTTC.

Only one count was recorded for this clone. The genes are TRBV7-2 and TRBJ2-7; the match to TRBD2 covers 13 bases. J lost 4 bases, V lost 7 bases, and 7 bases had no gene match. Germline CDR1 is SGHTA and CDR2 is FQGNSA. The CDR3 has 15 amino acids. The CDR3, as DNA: TGTGCCAGCAAACTCGGACTAGCGGGAGATTACGAGCAGTACTTC. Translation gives CASKLGLAGDYEQYF.

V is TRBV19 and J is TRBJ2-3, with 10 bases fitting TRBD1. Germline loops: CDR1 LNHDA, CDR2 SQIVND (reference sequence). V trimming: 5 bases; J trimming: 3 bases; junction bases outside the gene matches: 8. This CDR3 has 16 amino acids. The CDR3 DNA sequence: TGTGCCAGTAGTCCCCGGACAGGGGGTAGGACAGATACGCAGTATTTT. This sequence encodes CASSPRTGGRTDTQYF.

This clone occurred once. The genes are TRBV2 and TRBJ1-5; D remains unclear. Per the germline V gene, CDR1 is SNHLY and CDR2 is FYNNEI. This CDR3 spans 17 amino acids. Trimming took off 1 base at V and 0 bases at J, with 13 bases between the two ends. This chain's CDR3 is CASSEGPVGYSNQPQHF. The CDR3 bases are TGTGCCAGCAGTGAAGGGCCGGTAGGGTATAGCAATCAGCCCCAGCATTTT.

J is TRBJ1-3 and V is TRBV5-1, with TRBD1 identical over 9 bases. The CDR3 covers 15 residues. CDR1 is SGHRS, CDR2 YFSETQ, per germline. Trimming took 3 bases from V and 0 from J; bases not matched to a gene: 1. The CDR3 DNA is TGCGCCAGCAGCTGGACAGGGGACTCTGGAAACACCATATATTTT. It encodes CASSWTGDSGNTIYF.

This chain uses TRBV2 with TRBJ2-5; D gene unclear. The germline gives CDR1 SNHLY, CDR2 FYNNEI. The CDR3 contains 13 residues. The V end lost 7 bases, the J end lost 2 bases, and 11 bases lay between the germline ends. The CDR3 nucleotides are TGTGCCAGCAATGGCAGGCATCAAGAGACCCAGTACTTC. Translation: CASNGRHQETQYF.

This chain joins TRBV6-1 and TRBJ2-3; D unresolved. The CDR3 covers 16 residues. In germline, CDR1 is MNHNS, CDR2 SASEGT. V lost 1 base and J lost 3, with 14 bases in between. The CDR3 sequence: CASSEGVVGSTDTQYF. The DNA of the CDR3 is TGTGCCAGCAGTGAAGGGGTTGTGGGAAGTACAGATACGCAGTATTTT.

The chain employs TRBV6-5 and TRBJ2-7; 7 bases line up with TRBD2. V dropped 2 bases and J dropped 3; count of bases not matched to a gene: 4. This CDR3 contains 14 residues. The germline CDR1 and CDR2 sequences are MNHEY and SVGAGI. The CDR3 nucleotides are TGTGCCAGCAGTTACGGGAGGGCCGGCTACGAGCAGTACTTC. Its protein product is CASSYGRAGYEQYF.

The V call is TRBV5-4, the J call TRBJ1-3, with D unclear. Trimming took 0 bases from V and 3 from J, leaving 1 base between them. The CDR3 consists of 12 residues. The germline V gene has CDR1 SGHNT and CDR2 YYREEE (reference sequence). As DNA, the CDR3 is TGTGCCAGCAGCTTGGATGGAAACACCATATATTTT. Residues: CASSLDGNTIYF.

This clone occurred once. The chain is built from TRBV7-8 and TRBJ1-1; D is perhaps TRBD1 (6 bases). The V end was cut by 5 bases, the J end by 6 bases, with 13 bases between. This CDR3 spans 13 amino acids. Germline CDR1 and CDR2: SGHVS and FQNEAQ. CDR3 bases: TGTGCCAGCAGCCCTAGGGGGGACCCTGAAGCTTTCTTT. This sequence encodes CASSPRGDPEAFF.

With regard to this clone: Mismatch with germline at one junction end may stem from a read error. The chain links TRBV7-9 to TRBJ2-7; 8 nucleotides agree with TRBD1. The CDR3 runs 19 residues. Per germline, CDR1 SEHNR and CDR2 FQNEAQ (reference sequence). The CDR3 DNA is TGTGCCGGCAGCTTAGCGGCGAGAACAGGGGGACTGGGGTCCTACGAGCAGTACTTC. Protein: CAGSLAARTGGLGSYEQYF.

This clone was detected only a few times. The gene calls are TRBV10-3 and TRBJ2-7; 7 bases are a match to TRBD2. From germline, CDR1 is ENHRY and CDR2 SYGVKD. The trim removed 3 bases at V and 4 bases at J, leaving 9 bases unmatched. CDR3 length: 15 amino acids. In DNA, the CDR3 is TGTGCCATCAGTGATATTCGGGAGGACGGGTACGAGCAGTACTTC. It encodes CAISDIREDGYEQYF.